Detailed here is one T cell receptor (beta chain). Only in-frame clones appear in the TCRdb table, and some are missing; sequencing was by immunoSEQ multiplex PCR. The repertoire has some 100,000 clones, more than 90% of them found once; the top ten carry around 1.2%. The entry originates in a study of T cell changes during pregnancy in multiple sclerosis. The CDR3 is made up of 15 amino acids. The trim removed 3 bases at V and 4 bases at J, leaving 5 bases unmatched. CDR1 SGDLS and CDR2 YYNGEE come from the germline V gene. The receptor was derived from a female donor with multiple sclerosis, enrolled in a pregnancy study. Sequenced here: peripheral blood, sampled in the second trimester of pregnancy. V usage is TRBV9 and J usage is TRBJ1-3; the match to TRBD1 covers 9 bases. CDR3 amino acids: CASSEGQGKGNTIYF. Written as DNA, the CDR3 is TGTGCCAGCAGCGAGGGACAGGGCAAGGGAAACACCATATATTTT. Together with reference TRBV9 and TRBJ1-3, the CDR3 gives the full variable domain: DSGVTQTPKHLITATGQRVTLRCSPRSGDLSVYWYQQSLDQGLQFLIQYYNGEERAKGNILERFSAQQFPDLHSELNLSSLELGDSALYFCASSEGQGKGNTIYFGEGSWLTVV.